The subject of this entry is one TCR beta chain. These data belong to a study of CD8 T cells in Susac syndrome. This CDR3 is 16 amino acids long. The V segment lost 0 bases and the J segment 5 bases; nucleotides outside the gene matches: 8. RNA, at roughly 0.45 to 1 ug, was reverse transcribed with random hexamers. TCRdb re-called the immunoSEQ multiplex PCR reads with MiXCR, one entry per CDR3 protein. The sample shows under 250,000 distinct CDR3 sequences, roughly 95% of them seen only once. The receptor was derived from a human donor with multiple sclerosis. The chain employs TRBV23-1 and TRBJ1-1, with 8 bases matching TRBD1. TRBV23-1 belongs to the ORF category, with a function that is uncertain. The sequencing sample was made of CD4+ T cells from PBMCs. The CDR3 bases are TGCGCCAGCAGTCAATCCGGGGGACAGGTATTTACTGAAGCTTTCTTT. Residues: CASSQSGGQVFTEAFF.